This T cell receptor (beta chain) emerged from a study of CD8 T cells in Susac syndrome. Negative isolation yielded CD8+ and CD4+ T cells; FACS enriched TEMRA cells. RNA in amounts of roughly 0.5 to 1 ug was reverse transcribed with random hexamers. The immunoSEQ assay covered 54 Vbeta and 13 Jbeta segments for CDR3. TCRdb re-called the immunoSEQ multiplex PCR reads with MiXCR, one entry per CDR3 protein. The table has 90,000 to 150,000 distinct CDR3 sequences, about 93% seen once. This clonotype showed up just a few times. V was cut by 1 base and J by 5 bases, with 5 bases left in between. Germline V gene data show CDR1 as LGHDT and CDR2 as YNNKEL (reference sequence). This CDR3 has 12 residues.

The TCR was taken from a human donor in good health. Specimen: CD4+ T cells from PBMCs. The chain recombines TRBV3-1 with TRBJ1-2; D is ambiguous. The CDR3 region is CASSQGGYGYTF. As DNA, the CDR3 is TGTGCCAGCAGCCAAGGAGGTTATGGCTACACCTTC.